This record concerns one TCR beta chain sequence. Germline V lookup: CDR1 SNHLY, CDR2 FYNNEI. This CDR3 spans 14 amino acids. The V and J ends lost 7 bases and 4 bases respectively, with 14 bases between them. Each CDR3 protein gets one entry after TCRdb re-called the reads with MiXCR. The sample includes roughly 7,800 distinct CDR3 sequences, 17% of them seen just once. This entry belongs to a study of liver allograft versus peripheral blood T cells. Study-level background: T cell receptor repertoires in transplanted livers were compared with those in recipients' peripheral blood.

This clonotype was sampled from a human patient who had a liver transplant. Some T cells may be supplied by the graft donor. The chain has TRBV2 and TRBJ1-3; tentatively, D is TRBD1 (6 bases). CDR3 amino acids: CASKAQGPGNTIYF. DNA for the CDR3: TGTGCCAGCAAGGCTCAGGGGCCGGGAAACACCATATATTTT.